This T cell receptor beta chain was sequenced during a study of cytomegalovirus exposure and HLA in healthy donors. The germline V gene has CDR1 SGHRS and CDR2 YFSETQ. The CDR3 loop spans 15 amino acids. Trimming removed 2 bases from V and 1 base from J, with 10 bases in between. Primers: 60 Vbeta forward and 13 Jbeta reverse. Method: immunoSEQ multiplex PCR; TCRdb's copy keeps in-frame clones and lacks some. The sample consists of about 140,000 clones, about two thirds of them appearing once. Study findings and constraints: Immune exposure data for these donors was limited to CMV serostatus. Among TCR beta chains, those listed as cytomegalovirus-associated numbered some 170. Sequences of the TCR beta chain were said to predict the HLA-A and HLA-B alleles of most subjects accurately.

Worth noting for this clone: Its antigen is undetermined.

The chain recombines TRBV5-1 with TRBJ2-1, with D possibly matching TRBD2 (5 bases). Sequenced sample: PBMCs. The clonotype comes from a man aged 25-40 years in good health and CMV-seropositive. CDR3 region: CASSFSAQSYNEQFF. The CDR3 DNA reads TGCGCCAGCAGCTTTAGCGCACAATCCTACAATGAGCAGTTCTTC.